A single sample gave rise to the 8 T cell receptor beta chains below, sequenced in a study of shared clonotypes between healthy human individuals. The protocol was immunoSEQ multiplex PCR, while the TCRdb copy is restricted to in-frame clones and leaves out a portion. Of around 2,000,000 clones listed, around 95% are singletons. Material: naive CD4+ T cells sorted from blood. Regarding subset: CD45RA+ positively selected. The receptors were sampled from a young man in good health.

CDR3 sequence: CAISSGLNQPQHF. The CDR3 DNA reads as TGTGCCATCAGTTCAGGGTTGAATCAGCCCCAGCATTTT. The V call is TRBV10-3, the J call TRBJ1-5, with TRBD1 as a possible D gene (5 bases). Germline loops: CDR1 ENHRY, CDR2 SYGVKD. The germline V and J ends were trimmed by 5 bases and 4 bases, with 9 bases remaining between them. This CDR3 comprises 13 residues.

The chain links TRBV27 to TRBJ2-3; D remains unclear. This CDR3 has 14 residues. V was pared by 2 bases and J by 1 base, with 7 bases between. Per germline, CDR1 MNHEY and CDR2 SMNVEV (reference sequence). Here the CDR3 DNA reads TGTGCCAGCAGTTTAATTATTGGCACAGATACGCAGTATTTT. Its protein product is CASSLIIGTDTQYF.

This sequence joins TRBV2 and TRBJ1-4, with 7 bases that match TRBD1. This CDR3 region has 17 residues. Germline trimming cut 7 bases from V and 0 bases from J; bases unmatched to any gene: 11. Germline CDR1 SNHLY, CDR2 FYNNEI. Written as DNA, the CDR3 is TGTGCCAGCACCCGGGGACAGTCGGTTGCAACTAATGAAAAACTGTTTTTT. It is translated as CASTRGQSVATNEKLFF.

The V gene is TRBV27, the J gene TRBJ1-1; D is unresolved. Germline assignment: CDR1 MNHEY and CDR2 SMNVEV (reference sequence). With 5 bases removed from V and 1 base from J, the gap between germline ends came to 8 bases. The CDR3 runs to 13 residues. CDR3 amino acids: CASSMYENTEAFF. CDR3 DNA sequence: TGTGCCAGCAGTATGTACGAGAACACTGAAGCTTTCTTT.

V is TRBV2 and J is TRBJ2-7, with D perhaps matching TRBD1 or TRBD2 (5 bases each). V lost 0 bases and J 4 bases, leaving 10 bases between the germline ends. This CDR3 region has 14 residues. CDR1 is SNHLY and CDR2 is FYNNEI in the germline V gene. CDR3 amino acids: CASSEALWGYEQYF. The CDR3 nucleotides read TGTGCCAGCAGTGAAGCGCTATGGGGGTACGAGCAGTACTTC.

In the case of this clone: One junction end disagrees with the germline gene, perhaps due to a read error. This chain links TRBV15 with TRBJ2-3; TRBD2 aligns across 12 bases. The CDR3 has 14 residues. Germline V gene lookup returns CDR1 LNHNV and CDR2 YYDKDF (reference sequence). CDR3 amino acids: CATSSDGLAGGPHF. The DNA for the CDR3 is TGTGCCACCAGCAGCGACGGGCTAGCGGGGGGGCCGCATTTT.

The chain carries TRBV10-3 and TRBJ1-2, with 7 bases that match TRBD1. CDR3 length equals 15 residues. Germline V gene sequence: CDR1 ENHRY, CDR2 SYGVKD. V lost 0 bases, J lost 2 bases, and 3 bases stayed unmatched. The CDR3 DNA reads as TGTGCCATCAGTGAGTCGCCGGGACAGAACTATGGCTACACCTTC. Translated, it gives CAISESPGQNYGYTF.

V is TRBV6-1 and J is TRBJ2-4, with D perhaps matching TRBD1 or TRBD2 (5 bases each). From germline, CDR1 is MNHNS and CDR2 SASEGT. CDR3 length: 17 amino acids. V lost 0 bases and J 0 bases, leaving 12 bases between the germline ends. The CDR3 nucleotides read TGTGCCAGCAGTGAAGCGAGTACGGGGCTAGCCAAAAACATTCAGTACTTC. The encoded protein is CASSEASTGLAKNIQYF.